A single sample gave rise to the 14 T cell receptor beta chains below, sequenced in a study of blood T cell repertoires in COVID-19. TCRdb keeps only in-frame clones here, not all; method: immunoSEQ multiplex PCR. The sample lists 190,000 or so clones; roughly four fifths were seen once. Sequenced material: PBMCs or T cells enriched from blood (not recorded which). Receptors originate from a man aged 40-50 years who had recovered from COVID-19.

The V and J genes are TRBV19 and TRBJ2-5; 7 bases line up with TRBD2. This CDR3 comprises 12 residues. The germline V gene encodes CDR1 LNHDA and CDR2 SQIVND (reference sequence). V lost 5 bases to trimming and J lost 4 bases; unmatched junction nucleotides: 1. CDR3 sequence: CASSWGGETQYF. CDR3 nucleotide sequence: TGTGCCAGTAGTTGGGGGGGAGAGACCCAGTACTTC. The full variable domain, rest sourced from reference TRBV19 and TRBJ2-5, is DGGITQSPKYLFRKEGQNVTLSCEQNLNHDAMYWYRQDPGQGLRLIYYSQIVNDFQKGDIAEGYSVSREKKESFPLTVTSAQKNPTAFYLCASSWGGETQYFGPGTRLLVL.

The chain recombines TRBV30 with TRBJ1-5; D ambiguous. CDR3 length equals 13 residues. Germline lookup yields CDR1 GTSNPN and CDR2 SVGIG (reference sequence). Trimming pared 3 bases from V and 11 bases from J, leaving 17 bases between. The CDR3 DNA reads TGTGCCTGGAGCCGCACTGGACGGGGTGCCCAGCATTTT. Translated: CAWSRTGRGAQHF.

This sequence joins TRBV27 and TRBJ2-2, with D possibly being TRBD1 (6 bases). The CDR3 totals 15 residues. Germline V gives CDR1 MNHEY, CDR2 SMNVEV (reference sequence). The V end was cut by 6 bases, the J end by 5 bases, with 16 bases between. DNA of the CDR3: TGTGCCAGCAGGCGAATATCTGGGACAACCGGGGAGCTGTTTTTT. Encoded protein: CASRRISGTTGELFF.

This clone was detected a few times. This chain uses TRBV5-8 with TRBJ2-3, with D uncertain. V was shortened by 3 bases and J by 6 bases, with 5 bases between the two germline ends. The CDR3 sequence is 11 residues long. Germline V gives CDR1 SGHTS, CDR2 YDEGEE. The CDR3 sequence is CASSSRDTQYF. In nucleotides, the CDR3 is TGTGCCAGCAGCTCGAGGGATACGCAGTATTTT.

This clone came up a few times. The chain employs TRBV20-1 and TRBJ1-1, with D maybe TRBD1 (6 bases). Germline assignment: CDR1 DFQATT and CDR2 SNEGSKA (reference sequence). The V end lost 7 bases, the J end lost 8 bases, and 14 bases lay between the germline ends. The CDR3 is 11 residues long. This CDR3 is CSEQGNPEAFF. The CDR3 DNA sequence: TGCAGTGAACAGGGTAATCCAGAAGCTTTCTTT.

The CDR3 DNA reads TGTGCCAGCAGCCAATTGGGCGTTACAGGGGCCTCGAGCTACACCTTC. It is translated as CASSQLGVTGASSYTF. The chain employs TRBV3-1 (or the pseudogene TRBV3-2) and TRBJ1-2; 7 bases map to TRBD1. The CDR3 consists of 16 residues. J was trimmed by 9 bases and V by 2 bases; bases with no gene match: 15. Germline values: CDR1 LGHDT, CDR2 YNNKEL (reference sequence).

The V call is TRBV29-1, the J call TRBJ1-1, with TRBD1 matching 7 bases. Germline assignment: CDR1 SQVTM and CDR2 ANQGSEA. With V trimmed by 7 bases and J by 4 bases, 6 bases remained unmatched. The CDR3 runs 12 residues. The chain's CDR3 is CSALDRVTEAFF. The CDR3 region has the DNA TGCAGCGCACTAGACAGGGTCACTGAAGCTTTCTTT.

The chain has TRBV6-5 and TRBJ2-3; the D gene is possibly TRBD2 (5 bases). This CDR3 has 12 amino acids. Trimming removed 4 bases from V and 4 bases from J, with 6 bases in between. Germline values: CDR1 MNHEY, CDR2 SVGAGI. The CDR3 sequence: CASSSRADTQYF. In nucleotides, the CDR3 is TGTGCCAGCAGTTCGAGGGCAGATACGCAGTATTTT.

CDR3 sequence (DNA): TGTGCTAGTGGTTTTGACAGGTACACTGAAGCTTTCTTT. It is translated as CASGFDRYTEAFF. The V call is TRBV12-5, the J call TRBJ1-1, with D possibly being TRBD1 (6 bases). V was clipped by 3 bases and J by 3 bases, with 8 bases between them. Germline CDR1 is LGHNT and CDR2 is FRNRAP. CDR3 length: 13 residues.

The gene calls are TRBV27 and TRBJ1-6; 8 bases line up with TRBD1. J lost 9 bases, V lost 4 bases, and 8 bases had no gene match. Germline V gives CDR1 MNHEY, CDR2 SMNVEV (reference sequence). This CDR3 spans 15 amino acids. CDR3 in DNA: TGTGCCAGCAGTTCAAGACAGGGGTTAGGTTCACCCCTCCACTTT. Its translation: CASSSRQGLGSPLHF.

The rearrangement links TRBV6-5 to TRBJ1-5; a weak D match, TRBD1 (5 bases). Trimming stripped 5 bases from V and 2 bases from J, with 10 bases between. Germline-derived CDR1 and CDR2 are MNHEY and SVGAGI. The CDR3 is 14 residues long. Written as DNA, the CDR3 is TGTGCCAGCAGTACGGGGGATGGCAATCAGCCCCAGCATTTT. Its protein is CASSTGDGNQPQHF.

The V and J genes are TRBV29-1 and TRBJ1-3; no firm D call. This CDR3 spans 15 amino acids. CDR1 and CDR2 (germline): SQVTM, ANQGSEA. Trimming removed 1 base at V and 3 bases at J, with 13 bases between. The CDR3 is CSVEGSQGSGNTIYF. The CDR3 DNA sequence: TGCAGCGTTGAAGGGTCACAAGGGAGTGGAAACACCATATATTTT.

The chain combines TRBV7-9 with TRBJ1-4; TRBD1 might be the D (6 bases). There are 17 residues in the CDR3. In germline, CDR1 is SEHNR, CDR2 FQNEAQ (reference sequence). Trimming took 0 bases from V and 5 from J, leaving 16 bases between them. In DNA form, the CDR3 reads TGTGCCAGCAGCTTAGCGCGGGTGACAGGTGTAAATGAAAAACTGTTTTTT. Protein: CASSLARVTGVNEKLFF.

This clone appeared a single time. J is TRBJ2-7 and V is TRBV6-1; 7 nucleotides line up with TRBD1. Germline assignment: CDR1 MNHNS and CDR2 SASEGT. CDR3 length: 15 amino acids. The V gene end was trimmed by 1 base and the J gene end by 4 bases; junction bases not matched to a gene: 7. CDR3 nucleotides: TGTGCCAGCAGTGAAGGCCACAGGGGCGGTTACGAGCAGTACGTC. Amino acids: CASSEGHRGGYEQYV.